The subject of this entry is one T cell receptor (beta chain). Its antigen is still unknown. Naive CD8+ T cells were CD45RO-CCR7+CD27+CD95-. The CDR3 has 15 amino acids. Germline CDR1 DFQATT, CDR2 SNEGSKA (reference sequence). This record belongs to a study of CXCR3-negative and CXCR3-positive naive CD8 T cells. All TRB cDNA libraries came from 5' RACE performed with UMI labels. TCRdb re-analyzed the 5' RACE reads; it lists each CDR3 protein once, without DNA. The ten most abundant clones cover about 0.48% of a sample with over 100,000 distinct CDR3 sequences. Study-wide results and limits: TCR strength was inferred from TRB CDR3 properties, while surface CD5 was comparable between naive subsets.

The TCR comes from a human donor in good health. Some clones in this sample may be carry-over from other donors' samples. Sequencing was done on a sample of naive CXCR3- CD8+ T cells from blood. The subset: CD45RO-CCR7+CD27+CD95- naive CD8+ T cells lacking CXCR3 (TNR3-). The chain combines TRBV20-1 with TRBJ2-3; TCRdb returns TRBD2, unconfirmable since there is no DNA. The CDR3 reads CSVTPGAGEADTQYF.